This TCR beta chain emerged from a study of early T cells in non-severe SARS-CoV-2 infection. This clonotype occurred a few times. V was pared by 3 bases and J by 4 bases, with 12 bases between. This CDR3 region has 14 residues. The germline gives CDR1 LNHDA, CDR2 SQIVND (reference sequence). Attachment of unique molecular identifiers was made to individual cDNA molecules. Via MiXCR, TCRdb re-called the 5' RACE reads, giving one row per CDR3 protein. The repertoire includes about 90,000 distinct CDR3 sequences, about 12% of them detected once, and 4.4% sits in the top ten. The sequence was obtained from an adult who was a healthcare worker with PCR-confirmed SARS-CoV-2 infection or an uninfected control (not recorded which). The J gene is TRBJ1-2, the V gene TRBV19, with unresolved D. The sample was whole blood, taken at baseline. The CDR3, as DNA: TGTGCCAGTAGTATGAGGGAGGCAAGCTATGGCTACACCTTC. Translated, it gives CASSMREASYGYTF. Looking up the rest from reference TRBV19 and TRBJ1-2 gives the full variable domain: DGGITQSPKYLFRKEGQNVTLSCEQNLNHDAMYWYRQDPGQGLRLIYYSQIVNDFQKGDIAEGYSVSREKKESFPLTVTSAQKNPTAFYLCASSMREASYGYTFGSGTRLTVV.